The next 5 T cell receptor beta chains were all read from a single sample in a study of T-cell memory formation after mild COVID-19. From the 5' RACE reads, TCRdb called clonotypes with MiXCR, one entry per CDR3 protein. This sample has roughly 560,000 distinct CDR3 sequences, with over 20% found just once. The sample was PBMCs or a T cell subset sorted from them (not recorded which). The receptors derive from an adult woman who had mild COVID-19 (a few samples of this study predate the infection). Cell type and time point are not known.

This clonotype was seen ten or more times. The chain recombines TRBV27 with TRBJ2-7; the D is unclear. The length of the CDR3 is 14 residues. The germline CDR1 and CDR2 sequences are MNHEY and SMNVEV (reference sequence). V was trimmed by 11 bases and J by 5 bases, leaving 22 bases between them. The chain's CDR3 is CASGLGFRGDEQYF. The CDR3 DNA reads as TGTGCCTCTGGATTGGGATTCCGTGGGGACGAGCAGTACTTC.

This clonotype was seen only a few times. CDR3 in amino acids: CASSQGGGLATEAFF. As DNA, the CDR3 is TGTGCCAGCAGCCAAGGGGGGGGTTTGGCGACTGAAGCTTTCTTT. The chain is built from TRBV2 and TRBJ1-1; a weak D match, TRBD1 (6 bases). The CDR3 contains 15 residues. Germline CDR1 is SNHLY and CDR2 is FYNNEI. The V end lost 6 bases, the J end lost 5 bases, and 19 bases lay between the germline ends.

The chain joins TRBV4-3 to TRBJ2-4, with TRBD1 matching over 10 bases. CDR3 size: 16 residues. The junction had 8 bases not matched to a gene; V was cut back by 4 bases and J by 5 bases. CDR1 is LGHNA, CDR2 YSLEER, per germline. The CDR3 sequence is CASSRVNGQGENIQYF. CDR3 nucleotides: TGCGCCAGCAGCCGGGTCAATGGACAGGGGGAAAACATTCAGTACTTC.

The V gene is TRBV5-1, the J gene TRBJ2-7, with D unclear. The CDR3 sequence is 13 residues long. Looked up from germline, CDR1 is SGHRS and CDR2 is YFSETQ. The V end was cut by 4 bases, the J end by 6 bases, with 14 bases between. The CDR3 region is CASSRNIALEQYF. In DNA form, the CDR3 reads TGCGCCAGCAGCCGGAATATAGCTCTCGAGCAGTACTTC.

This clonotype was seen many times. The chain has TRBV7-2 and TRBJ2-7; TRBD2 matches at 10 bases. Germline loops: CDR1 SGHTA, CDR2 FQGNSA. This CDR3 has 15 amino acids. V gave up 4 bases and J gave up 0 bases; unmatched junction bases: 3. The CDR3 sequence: CASSSLAGSSYEQYF. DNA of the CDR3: TGTGCCAGCAGCTCACTAGCGGGGAGCTCCTACGAGCAGTACTTC.